Described below is a single TCR beta chain sequence and its context. This clone was observed at least ten times. Its antigen has not been determined. The CDR3 end lies 3 residues beyond the end of the read and is filled in from the germline J gene. Including cysteine and phenylalanine, the CDR3 has 15 amino acids. Only the CDR3 bases that were read are kept: 36 of them, in frame from base 1. V is cut back by 5 bases and J by 8 bases, with 8 bases in the junction unmatched. CDR1 and CDR2 (MNHEY, SVGEGT) derive from the germline V gene. Diagnosis of CVID followed standard criteria, namely serum IgG, IgA and/or IgM below the normal range together with specific antibody deficiency. A total of about 44 subjects (approximately 15 female and around 30 male; age range about 9 to 64 years, mean age about 40) were included in the CVID group. Most of the CVID patients and most of the healthy controls were of Caucasian heritage. Replacement immunoglobulin therapy had been administered to all CVID subjects for at least one year at the time of study participation. At the time of blood collection, no CVID subject was ill or was being treated with immunomodulatory or immunosuppressive medication. Heparinized peripheral whole blood samples of roughly 5 to 8.5 ml were obtained from each donor. Genomic DNA from adults with common variable immune deficiency (CVID) and from healthy adult controls was used for sequencing of TCRbeta CDR3 repertoires. Diluted blood was density-centrifuged over Hypaque 1077 or Ficoll-Paque to isolate peripheral blood mononuclear cells. Genomic DNA was obtained from unsorted mononuclear cells through either Qiagen column purification or a centrifugation-based method.

For sequencing input, CVID and control samples contributed equivalent amounts of genomic DNA. For every sample, a 60 bp segment covering the rearranged TCRbeta CDR3 region was amplified and then sequenced. The immunoSEQ assay, a bias-corrected multiplex PCR with high-throughput sequencing, was employed for TCRbeta amplification. In the original analysis: Every unique nucleotide sequence counted as a clone and was annotated with V, D and J genes, copy number and frequency. Sequences were labeled productive if in frame, and non-productive if out of frame or containing stop codons. As previously described, clonality was calculated on the basis of Shannon's entropy. The predicted amino acid sequences of productive clones were used to derive the mean CDR3 Kyte-Doolittle hydropathy. The R hclust function was used to hierarchically cluster scaled V gene usage with Manhattan distance and complete linkage. To assess clone sharing by CDR3 amino acid sequence, 12 repertoires per group were resampled over 100 rounds. Repertoires were searched for 70 published EBV-specific and a few hundred published CMV-specific TCRbeta sequences. A couple of CVID samples that yielded fewer than 10,000 sequences were excluded from the analysis, so roughly 40 CVID repertoires were retained. Sourced from immuneACCESS, this table was stored by TCRdb with only in-frame sequences that have V and J called. A share of the clones is absent; for the studies checked, an unresolved V gene accounts for under half, and the remainder has no known explanation. D and trimming were read from the DNA, whereas the V and J calls and clone size are those reported in that table. Listed for this sample are 20,000 or so clones, none observed only a single time. Jointly, the top ten make up about 2.5% of the sample.

These data come from a study of T cell clonality in common variable immunodeficiency (dated by TCRdb to the mid-2010s). Study-wide conclusions, independent of this receptor: Compared with healthy controls, CVID subjects showed increased TCRbeta clonality (t-test p = 0.018), a feature most characteristic of about a third of subjects. Correlations between repertoire features and clinical complications were limited by patient heterogeneity within the CVID cohort. CVID TCRbeta sequences were reported to have fewer deletions and N-nucleotide insertions and to lack highly modified clones with 13 or more V deletions. Fewer TCRbeta clones were shared among CVID subjects than among healthy controls (p < 0.0001). Even though DNA input was the same, control samples had an average of about 80,000 unique sequences each, compared with some 32,000 in CVID samples. According to the authors, finding the cause of the higher clonality in CVID would require sequencing the repertoires of T cell subpopulations.

Sequenced: peripheral blood mononuclear cells. The receptor's source is a human donor with common variable immunodeficiency. The chain links TRBV6-2 or TRBV6-3 with TRBJ2-1, and 11 bases in between align with TRBD2. The encoded CDR3 is CASSMEGLAGDEQFF. CDR3 bases read: TGTGCCAGCAGTATGGAAGGACTAGCGGGCGATGAG.